This T cell receptor beta chain was obtained from a study of blood T cells in healthy people across ages. Overall study results and limits: Underestimates were what the diversity estimates from one million T cells were considered to be. Nothing was known about donor CMV status, and this possibly confounded expanded clonotype changes.

PCR was performed a second time for about 6 to 12 cycles using a sample-barcoded 5' primer and a J-beta primer mix. Each cDNA molecule, via a template-switch adaptor with 12 random nucleotides, was tagged. TCRdb analysed the 5' RACE reads with MiXCR anew, one entry per CDR3 protein. The table records 1.5 million or so distinct CDR3 sequences, 42% of them present only once. Trimming took 1 base from V and 10 from J; bases not matched to a gene: 9. CDR3 length equals 15 residues. Germline V gene lookup returns CDR1 SEHNR and CDR2 FQNEAQ (reference sequence). With respect to this clonotype: The target antigen is unknown.

The amount of total RNA extracted per sample was at least 5 micrograms. The sample taken for sequencing was blood. This receptor was identified in a woman younger than 30 in good health. The V gene is TRBV7-9, the J gene TRBJ2-7; 11 bases are a match to TRBD2. CDR3 region: CASSLELAGAQGQYF. CDR3 DNA: TGTGCCAGCAGCTTAGAACTAGCGGGGGCCCAGGGCCAGTACTTC.